The rows below give T cell receptor beta chains drawn from one sample of a study of OX40 agonist ivuxolimab in advanced cancers. Only in-frame clones appear in the TCRdb table, and some are missing; sequencing was by immunoSEQ multiplex PCR. The sample has roughly 70,000 clones, about four fifths seen once. The sequencing here drew on CD4+ or CD8+ T cells sorted from blood, taken in a trial of the OX40 agonist ivuxolimab. These receptor sequences come from an adult with an advanced solid tumor such as melanoma, head and neck, liver or kidney cancer. CDR3s include the opening cysteine and the closing phenylalanine or tryptophan. The D gene is left open where the match is weak. Rows give clone size only sometimes, using once, few, many, or a class for an expanded clone.

CASSLEAGTLQETQYF	TGTGCCAGCAGCTTAGAGGCCGGGACCCTCCAAGAGACCCAGTACTTC	TRBV7-9	TRBJ2-5	once	-
CASSNGTGRLHGYTF	TGTGCCAGCAGCAACGGGACAGGGCGTCTACATGGCTACACCTTC	TRBV7-9	TRBJ1-2	once	TRBD1
CASSFKGADTQYF	TGTGCCAGCAGCTTCAAGGGGGCAGATACGCAGTATTTT	TRBV7-8	TRBJ2-3	-	-
CASRLGGSSYEQYF	TGTGCCAGTAGACTAGGCGGGAGCTCCTACGAGCAGTACTTC	TRBV19	TRBJ2-7	-	TRBD2
CASTGGGYGVTDTQYF	TGTGCCAGCACCGGCGGGGGATATGGTGTCACAGATACGCAGTATTTT	TRBV7-9	TRBJ2-3	-	TRBD2
CASSLGGSADTQYF	TGTGCCAGCAGCTTAGGTGGGAGTGCAGATACGCAGTATTTT	TRBV13	TRBJ2-3	few	-
CASSPTSGTSTDTQYF	TGTGCCAGCAGCCCCACTAGCGGTACTAGCACAGATACGCAGTATTTT	TRBV5-8	TRBJ2-3	-	TRBD2
CASSELASGSPGDTQYF	TGTGCCAGCTCAGAGCTCGCTAGCGGGAGCCCTGGAGATACGCAGTATTTT	TRBV5-4	TRBJ2-3	once	TRBD2
CASSTRDRGTDTQYF	TGTGCCAGTAGTACCCGGGACAGGGGGACAGATACGCAGTATTTT	TRBV19	TRBJ2-3	-	TRBD1
CASSVTGGRTYNEQFF	TGTGCCAGCAGCGTAACGGGCGGGAGGACCTACAATGAGCAGTTCTTC	TRBV9	TRBJ2-1	-	TRBD2
CASSEGTSGTTDTQYF	TGCGCCAGCAGTGAAGGGACTAGCGGCACCACAGATACGCAGTATTTT	TRBV10-1	TRBJ2-3	few	TRBD2
CASSLALHPYEQYF	TGTGCCAGCAGCTTAGCGCTCCATCCCTACGAGCAGTACTTC	TRBV7-2	TRBJ2-7	-	-
CTSSQESDSNTEAFF	TGCACCAGCAGCCAAGAGTCAGACAGTAACACTGAAGCTTTCTTT	TRBV1	TRBJ1-1	-	-
CASSLDPQGPEAFF	TGTGCCAGCAGCTTAGACCCACAGGGGCCTGAAGCTTTCTTT	TRBV7-2	TRBJ1-1	once	TRBD1
CASSSPLPGDEQFF	TGTGCCAGCAGCTCACCTCTTCCGGGCGATGAGCAGTTCTTC	TRBV5-4	TRBJ2-1	-	-
CASSWGQGWTEAFF	TGTGCCAGCAGCTGGGGACAGGGATGGACTGAAGCTTTCTTT	TRBV5-1	TRBJ1-1	-	TRBD1
CASSPRGEIGLGNEQFF	TGCGCCAGCAGCCCTCGGGGGGAGATAGGGTTAGGGAATGAGCAGTTCTTC	TRBV4-1	TRBJ2-1	-	TRBD2
CASRPGQYNSPLHF	TGTGCCAGCAGGCCCGGGCAGTATAATTCACCCCTCCACTTT	TRBV6-5	TRBJ1-6	-	-
CASSSRGESNQPQHF	TGTGCCAGCAGTAGCAGGGGTGAGAGCAATCAGCCCCAGCATTTT	TRBV2	TRBJ1-5	-	-
CASSPSGGNTGELFF	TGTGCCAGCAGCCCAAGCGGGGGTAACACCGGGGAGCTGTTTTTT	TRBV9	TRBJ2-2	few	TRBD2